Detailed here is one TCR beta chain. Germline CDR1 is SGHRS and CDR2 is YFSETQ. V gave up 2 bases and J gave up 2 bases, with 10 bases separating them. The CDR3 covers 15 residues. The protocol was immunoSEQ multiplex PCR, while the TCRdb copy is restricted to in-frame clones and leaves out a portion. Seen here are some 66,000 clones, about four fifths observed once, and the top ten hold about 2.3%. Cycle 7 day 1, cycle 4 day 1, and baseline were the timepoints at which blood was sampled. This sample is part of a study of OX40 agonist ivuxolimab in advanced cancers. About the study: Age averaged about 66 years (range roughly 20 to 90), and around 78% were male. Therapy given before enrollment (anti-PD-1, anti-PD-L1 or anti-CTLA-4) was allowed, and 40% had some.

V is TRBV5-1 and J is TRBJ2-2, with D maybe TRBD2 (5 bases). Sample: CD4+ or CD8+ T cells sorted from blood, taken in a trial of the OX40 agonist ivuxolimab. The TCR originated in an adult with an advanced solid tumor such as melanoma, head and neck, liver or kidney cancer. CDR3 region: CASSFTTTNTGELFF. The DNA of the CDR3 is TGCGCCAGCAGCTTCACGACTACCAACACCGGGGAGCTGTTTTTT.